The next 21 T cell receptor beta chains were all read from a single sample in a study of blood T cell repertoires in COVID-19. Sequencing used immunoSEQ multiplex PCR; TCRdb keeps in-frame clones, though not all of them. The data show tens of thousands of clones, 92% seen once. The material sequenced was peripheral blood. These receptors were obtained from a man between 70 and 80 years old with active COVID-19.

The sample holds a few counts of this clone. The CDR3 sequence: CASSFGGKNEQYF. CDR3 DNA: TGTGCCAGCAGCTTCGGGGGTAAGAACGAGCAGTACTTC. The chain has TRBV12-1 and TRBJ2-7; TRBD2, the table's D call, lacks a check against the DNA. TRBV12-1 constitutes a pseudogene. This CDR3 spans 13 amino acids.

The chain joins TRBV7-2 to TRBJ2-3, with 10 bases aligning to TRBD2. CDR3 length: 15 amino acids. Germline trimming cut 2 bases from V and 6 bases from J; bases unmatched to any gene: 5. Per the germline V gene, CDR1 is SGHTA and CDR2 is FQGNSA. CDR3 protein: CASSLTSGAGDTQYF. The DNA for the CDR3 is TGTGCCAGCAGCTTAACTAGCGGGGCGGGGGATACGCAGTATTTT.

The J gene is TRBJ1-3, the V gene TRBV7-2; the D gene is possibly TRBD1 (6 bases). This CDR3 contains 16 residues. Looked up from germline, CDR1 is SGHTA and CDR2 is FQGNSA. The germline V and J ends were trimmed by 3 bases and 3 bases, with 15 bases remaining between them. The CDR3 sequence is CASSFSDRRGGNTIYF. For the CDR3, the DNA is TGTGCCAGCAGCTTTTCAGACAGGCGTGGTGGAAACACCATATATTTT.

This clone was seen once. The chain joins TRBV9 to TRBJ2-7, with a possible D match to TRBD1 (6 bases). Trimming removed 4 bases from V and 3 bases from J, with 11 bases in between. Germline lookup yields CDR1 SGDLS and CDR2 YYNGEE. The CDR3 has 13 residues. The CDR3 DNA follows: TGTGCCAGCAGCCCCTCGACAGGCTACGAGCAGTACTTC. Encoded protein: CASSPSTGYEQYF.

Here the CDR3 reads CASSHSGSGYEQYF. The CDR3 nucleotides are TGCGCCAGCAGCCATAGCGGGAGTGGCTACGAGCAGTACTTC. J is TRBJ2-7 and V is TRBV5-1; 9 bases align to TRBD2. Trimming removed 4 bases from V and 3 bases from J; junction bases left unmatched: 5. Germline assignment: CDR1 SGHRS and CDR2 YFSETQ. The CDR3 loop spans 14 amino acids.

The rearrangement links TRBV18 to TRBJ1-2, with TRBD1 matching over 7 bases. CDR1 and CDR2 (germline): KGHSH, LQKENI. This CDR3 contains 14 residues. V shed 2 bases, J shed 4 bases, and the junction held 4 bases outside the gene matches. CDR3 coding DNA: TGTGCCAGCTCACCAAGGGACAGCCTCTATGGCTACACCTTC. Protein sequence: CASSPRDSLYGYTF.

The rearrangement joins TRBV7-8 to TRBJ2-3; 12 bases are a match to TRBD2. Trimming at V came to 5 bases and at J to 3 bases, leaving 9 bases not matched to a gene. The CDR3 length is 17 residues. Germline CDR1 reads SGHVS; CDR2 reads FQNEAQ. CDR3 DNA sequence: TGTGCCAGCAGCCTCTATCTAGCGGGAGGGGGTACAGATACGCAGTATTTT. Translation: CASSLYLAGGGTDTQYF.

This clone was detected once. The chain is built from TRBV21-1 and TRBJ2-3; TRBD2 was called by the table and not checked on the DNA. TRBV21-1 is labeled a pseudogene. The CDR3 length is 21 residues. The CDR3 sequence: CASSKETSGECGGVPEDTQYF. CDR3 DNA sequence: TGTGCCAGCAGCAAAGAAACTAGCGGGGAGTGTGGGGGGGTCCCCGAAGATACGCAGTATTTT.

The chain combines TRBV30 with TRBJ1-2, with 8 bases lining up with TRBD1. Germline V gives CDR1 GTSNPN, CDR2 SVGIG (reference sequence). The CDR3 totals 12 residues. V lost 2 bases to trimming and J lost 7 bases; unmatched junction nucleotides: 3. CDR3 nucleotides: TGTGCCTGGAGTCCGGACAGGGCTGGCTACACCTTC. It yields the protein CAWSPDRAGYTF.

This chain joins TRBV4-3 and TRBJ2-5; TRBD2 is a possible D gene (5 bases). V dropped 0 bases and J dropped 5 bases, with 16 bases sitting between them. The CDR3 consists of 16 residues. Germline V gene sequence: CDR1 LGHNA, CDR2 YSLEER. This chain's CDR3 is CASSQDFLRGRETQYF. The CDR3 DNA follows: TGCGCCAGCAGCCAAGATTTCCTCCGGGGTAGGGAGACCCAGTACTTC.

The chain has TRBV4-1 and TRBJ2-4, with TRBD2 matching 7 bases. The V gene end was trimmed by 1 base and the J gene end by 2 bases; junction bases not matched to a gene: 2. The CDR3 covers 15 residues. Per germline, CDR1 MGHRA and CDR2 YSYEKL. This CDR3 is CASSQGGGTKNIQYF. The CDR3 nucleotides are TGCGCCAGCAGCCAAGGGGGGGGAACCAAAAACATTCAGTACTTC.

The chain recombines TRBV2 with TRBJ2-2; TRBD1 is a possible D gene (6 bases). Trimming removed 6 bases from V and 5 bases from J, with 10 bases in between. CDR1 is SNHLY, CDR2 FYNNEI, per germline. The CDR3 is 13 residues long. The CDR3 coding sequence is TGTGCCAGCAGAATACAGGGAACCGGGGAGCTGTTTTTT. It translates to CASRIQGTGELFF.

V gene TRBV3-1 (or the pseudogene TRBV3-2) combines with J gene TRBJ1-2; the D is unclear. Per germline, CDR1 LGHDT and CDR2 YNNKEL (reference sequence). The ends were cut back, 1 base at V and 4 bases at J, with 13 bases in the middle. The CDR3 runs 15 residues. The CDR3 protein is CASSQGRRDFYGYTF. CDR3 nucleotides: TGTGCCAGCAGCCAAGGGCGGAGGGATTTCTATGGCTACACCTTC.

CDR3 loop: CASSLTASGGYEFF. The CDR3 DNA is TGTGCCAGCAGTTTAACTGCTAGCGGGGGGTACGAGTTCTTC. The V gene is TRBV28, the J gene TRBJ2-1; 11 bases are a match to TRBD2. With 2 bases clipped from V and 14 bases from J, the junction kept 8 bases outside the gene matches. The CDR3 totals 14 residues. Germline V CDR1 and CDR2: MDHEN, SYDVKM.

The chain joins TRBV28 to TRBJ2-4; D possibly corresponds to TRBD1 (5 bases). Trimming stripped 8 bases from V and 7 bases from J, with 18 bases between. Germline CDR1 reads MDHEN; CDR2 reads SYDVKM. There are 14 residues in the CDR3. This CDR3 reads CASRGTAGLNIQYF. In DNA form, the CDR3 reads TGTGCCAGCCGAGGTACTGCAGGGTTGAACATTCAGTACTTC.

This chain joins TRBV7-2 and TRBJ2-3; D is possibly TRBD2 (6 bases). Per the germline V gene, CDR1 is SGHTA and CDR2 is FQGNSA. The CDR3 covers 15 residues. V was shortened by 4 bases and J by 2 bases, with 13 bases between the two germline ends. CDR3 in DNA: TGTGCCAGCAGCTCAACGGGAGTGGTCACAGATACGCAGTATTTT. Translating it yields CASSSTGVVTDTQYF.

V is TRBV11-3 and J is TRBJ2-1, with 7 bases lining up with TRBD1. The CDR3 sequence is 15 residues long. CDR1 is SGHNT and CDR2 is YENEEA in the germline V gene. After removal of 5 bases from V and 4 bases from J, the junction contained 8 bases not matched to a gene. The CDR3 region has the DNA TGTGCCAGCAGCAAGGACAGGCTGTCTTACAATGAGCAGTTCTTC. Protein sequence: CASSKDRLSYNEQFF.

The chain combines TRBV29-1 with TRBJ1-2, with D perhaps matching TRBD1 (5 bases). The V end lost 4 bases, the J end lost 1 base, and 10 bases lay between the germline ends. This CDR3 contains 13 residues. The germline V gene encodes CDR1 SQVTM and CDR2 ANQGSEA. Written as DNA, the CDR3 is TGCAGCGTTGCCGACAGCGATAACTATGGCTACACCTTC. It encodes CSVADSDNYGYTF.

V gene TRBV3-1 (or the pseudogene TRBV3-2) combines with J gene TRBJ2-1, with TRBD2 matching 7 bases. Germline loops: CDR1 LGHDT, CDR2 YNNKEL (reference sequence). This CDR3 region has 15 residues. V lost 6 bases and J lost 0; bases outside the gene matches: 5. CDR3 nucleotide sequence: TGTGCCAGCAGTTTCAGCGGGAACTCCTACAATGAGCAGTTCTTC. Protein product: CASSFSGNSYNEQFF.

The V and J genes are TRBV21-1 and TRBJ2-7; whether TRBD1, the table's D call, matches the DNA was not checked. TRBV21-1 is listed as a pseudogene. The CDR3 has 14 residues. The CDR3 protein is CASSPGTCSYEQYF. CDR3 bases: TGTGCCAGCAGCCCCGGGACATGCTCCTACGAGCAGTACTTC.

The rearrangement uses TRBV6-5 and TRBJ2-1; 10 positions match TRBD2. Germline V gene lookup returns CDR1 MNHEY and CDR2 SVGAGI. V dropped 5 bases and J dropped 3; count of bases not matched to a gene: 4. The CDR3 contains 15 residues. The CDR3 nucleotides read TGTGCCAGCAGTATTTTAGCGGGAGGCTACAATGAGCAGTTCTTC. Amino acids: CASSILAGGYNEQFF.